This paragraph covers one T cell receptor beta chain sequence. The people who gave samples were healthy Caucasians from Russia, aged roughly 6 to 90. Every donor contributed about 10 milliliters of peripheral blood by blood draw. In each sample, at least 7 million PBMCs were isolated. The data derive from a study of blood T cells in healthy people across ages. Sample-barcoded 5' priming and a J-beta primer mix drove a second PCR of about 7 to 12 cycles. MiXCR, run by TCRdb on the 5' RACE reads, gives a single entry per CDR3 protein. The table includes roughly 1,300,000 distinct CDR3 sequences, roughly 60% detected once. Germline V gene sequence: CDR1 SGHTA, CDR2 FQGNSA. V gave up 5 bases and J gave up 0 bases, with 11 bases separating them. The CDR3 has 15 residues.

The chain joins TRBV7-2 to TRBJ1-3; no clear D. This receptor was taken from a man in his late teens or twenties in good health. Sequenced input: blood. The CDR3 DNA reads as TGTGCCAGCAGCCTGGAACACAGCTCTGGAAACACCATATATTTT. Protein product: CASSLEHSSGNTIYF.